The subject of this entry is one T cell receptor (beta chain). These data are taken from a study of patients and donors after allogeneic stem cell transplantation. MiXCR, run by TCRdb on the RT-PCR reads, gives a single entry per CDR3 protein. The sample gives roughly 880,000 distinct CDR3 sequences, over 15% of which show up once; around 5.5% is in the top ten. Sequenced sample: blood, either unsorted or a sorted T cell fraction (not recorded which). This sequence originates from a human donor who was either an allogeneic HSCT recipient or a stem cell or donor lymphocyte infusion donor (not recorded which). It is not recorded whose cells these are; they may come from a transplant donor.

CDR3 nucleotides: TGTGCCTGGAGTGTACCGGGTATGAGGGAGCATGGCTACACCTTC. It translates to CAWSVPGMREHGYTF. This sequence joins TRBV30 and TRBJ1-2; D gene unclear. V dropped 0 bases and J dropped 6 bases, with 17 bases sitting between them. The CDR3 runs to 15 residues. The V gene's germline CDR1 is GTSNPN and CDR2 SVGIG (reference sequence).